This T cell receptor (beta chain) was profiled in a study of blood T cells in healthy people across ages. A second 7 to 11 cycle PCR used barcoded and J-beta primers. TCRdb re-derived calls from the 5' RACE reads in MiXCR, one entry per CDR3 protein. The sample yields around 1,500,000 distinct CDR3 sequences, roughly 40% seen once. The CDR3 spans 13 residues. The germline V and J ends were trimmed by 5 bases and 1 base, with 9 bases remaining between them. CDR1 MNHEY and CDR2 SMNVEV come from the germline V gene (reference sequence). This clonotype has only one observation. The rearrangement links TRBV27 to TRBJ2-7; D is perhaps TRBD2 (5 bases). This clonotype originated in a woman between 18 and 29 years old in good health. Sequencing used blood. In DNA form, the CDR3 reads TGTGCCAGCAGTGGTAGCGCTTCCTACGAGCAGTACTTC. Translating it yields CASSGSASYEQYF.